This T cell receptor beta chain was captured by sequencing in a study of Graves' ophthalmopathy and Graves' hyperthyroidism. General study points: A 13-signature model separated ophthalmopathy from stable hyperthyroidism, reaching roughly 85% sensitivity and about 81% specificity cross-validated. Blood also carried most expanded thyroid clonotypes exceeding 0.001 frequency.

Worth noting for this clonotype: Its antigen is unidentified.

TCR beta CDR3 regions were amplified from RNA transcripts. Investigators did first-round RT-PCR with HTBI primers, then second-round multiplex PCR. TCRdb processed the multiplex PCR reads anew with MiXCR; each CDR3 protein has one entry. The sample contains 1 million to 1.3 million distinct CDR3 sequences, about 38% of which appear only once. Patients in the hyperthyroidism group, adults aged 18 to 65, were newly diagnosed, under 2 months' duration. The evidence that diagnosis relied on was clinical symptoms, serum thyroxine, TRAb, thyroid ultrasound and orbital computed tomography. The sample was peripheral blood or thyroid tissue (not recorded which). This clonotype was obtained from an adult man with Graves' hyperthyroidism.

CDR3 sequence reads: CASSFAGSSGYTF. The CDR3 coding sequence is TGTGCCAGCAGTTTCGCGGGGTCTTCTGGCTACACCTTC. V is TRBV12-3 or TRBV12-4 and J is TRBJ1-2; the D is unclear. CDR3 size: 13 residues. The V gene lost 3 bases and the J gene lost 7 bases, with 12 bases spanning the gap.